Shown below are 32 T cell receptor beta chains from a single sample sequenced in a study of response to subunit inactivated influenza vaccine (dated by TCRdb to 2017 to 2018). Sample time point, as interpreted from the label and publication: 45 days after influenza vaccine administration. The library was obtained by RT-PCR. The instrument given in TCRdb is Illumina HiSeq 2500. Using fastp trimming at Q25 and MiXCR clonotype assembly, TCRdb reanalyzed the public sequencing data and kept in-frame beta chains. For every CDR3 protein sequence, its rows merge into one entry that carries the most common genes and DNA. The table for this sample lists around 480,000 distinct CDR3 sequences; roughly 9.8% of them were counted only once. Roughly 12% of the sample comes from the top ten. Here the sequenced sample was PBMCs from blood, taken 35 to 45 days after vaccination. These TCRs come from a man aged 50 to 60 who received an inactivated influenza vaccine. Donor details come from another sample of the same person, matched by shared clones.

Here the CDR3 reads CASSLGQAFRYGYTF. The CDR3 region has the DNA TGTGCCAGCAGTTTAGGGCAGGCATTTCGGTATGGCTACACCTTC. The J gene is TRBJ1-2, the V gene TRBV12-3 or TRBV12-4, with D uncertain. This CDR3 has 15 residues. V lost 1 base and J 5 bases, leaving 14 bases between the germline ends.

There are a few counts of this clonotype. The CDR3 DNA is TGTGCCAGCAGTCCACTCAGGCATTACAATGAGCAGTTCTTC. The encoded protein is CASSPLRHYNEQFF. The chain combines TRBV6-1 with TRBJ2-1; D unclear. Germline CDR1 reads MNHNS; CDR2 reads SASEGT. There are 14 residues in the CDR3. V lost 5 bases and J lost 4, with 12 bases in between.

This clonotype has more than one count but fewer than ten. The chain combines TRBV6-2 or TRBV6-3 with TRBJ2-5; D may be TRBD2 (6 bases). This CDR3 is built from 13 residues. From germline, CDR1 is MNHEY and CDR2 SVGEGT. Trimming pared 4 bases from V and 10 bases from J, leaving 16 bases between. The CDR3 DNA sequence: TGTGCCAGCAGTTTCCTCCCGGGGGAGGTCCAGTACTTC. Amino acids: CASSFLPGEVQYF.

This clonotype came up many times. The gene calls are TRBV7-9 and TRBJ2-7; 7 bases agree with TRBD2. Germline V gene lookup returns CDR1 SEHNR and CDR2 FQNEAQ (reference sequence). The CDR3 totals 15 residues. V gave up 3 bases and J gave up 8 bases; unmatched junction bases: 13. The CDR3 here is CASSLSGGREYQQYF. DNA of the CDR3: TGTGCCAGCAGCTTGTCCGGTGGGCGGGAGTATCAGCAGTACTTC.

This clonotype was recorded a few times. The chain joins TRBV7-2 to TRBJ2-7; the match to TRBD2 covers 8 bases. This CDR3 spans 15 amino acids. Germline loops: CDR1 SGHTA, CDR2 FQGNSA. V was pared by 1 base and J by 6 bases, with 8 bases of the junction left unmatched. CDR3 DNA: TGTGCCAGCAGCTTAGTCTTTGCGGGAGGTTCCGAGCAGTACTTC. Translated, it gives CASSLVFAGGSEQYF.

This clonotype showed up just a few times. The V call is TRBV6-5, the J call TRBJ1-4, with unresolved D. V lost 0 bases and J lost 8, with 10 bases in between. CDR1 and CDR2 from the germline V gene are MNHEY and SVGAGI. The CDR3 runs 14 residues. CDR3 DNA sequence: TGTGCCAGCAGTTACTCGTTCGGTGGAGAAAAACTGTTTTTT. It encodes CASSYSFGGEKLFF.

This clonotype has ten or more counts. The chain recombines TRBV7-2 with TRBJ2-7; D call uncertain. V was clipped by 2 bases and J by 2 bases, with 4 bases between them. CDR1 is SGHTA and CDR2 is FQGNSA in the germline V gene. There are 12 residues in the CDR3. In DNA form, the CDR3 reads TGTGCCAGCAGCTTATTTCCCTACGAGCAGTACTTC. Translated: CASSLFPYEQYF.

This clonotype has ten or more counts. This chain joins TRBV7-9 and TRBJ2-1; D uncertain. Germline V lookup: CDR1 SEHNR, CDR2 FQNEAQ (reference sequence). This CDR3 is built from 12 residues. V lost 1 base and J lost 7, with 5 bases in between. CDR3 sequence (DNA): TGTGCCAGCAGCTTAGGGTTTAATGAGCAGTTCTTC. This gives the protein CASSLGFNEQFF.

Written as DNA, the CDR3 is TGCGCCAGCAGCACCCGACAGGGAGCGGTCTACGAGCAGTACTTC. Protein: CASSTRQGAVYEQYF. The genes are TRBV5-1 and TRBJ2-7, with TRBD1 matching over 7 bases. The CDR3 has 15 amino acids. Germline CDR1 is SGHRS and CDR2 is YFSETQ. V was pared by 4 bases and J by 3 bases, with 10 bases of the junction left unmatched.

There are many counts of this clonotype. The CDR3 DNA reads TGTGCCAGCAGTTACGCGGGTTACACTGAAGCTTTCTTT. It specifies CASSYAGYTEAFF. The V and J genes are TRBV6-5 and TRBJ1-1; D uncertain. Germline V gene lookup returns CDR1 MNHEY and CDR2 SVGAGI. The CDR3 sequence is 13 residues long. The germline V and J ends were trimmed by 2 bases and 3 bases, with 7 bases remaining between them.

The chain couples TRBV7-3 to TRBJ1-2, with TRBD1 matching 7 bases. Unmatched junction bases numbered 9, after V lost 5 bases and J lost 9 bases. Germline V gene data show CDR1 as SGHTA and CDR2 as FQGTGA. The CDR3 loop spans 13 amino acids. CDR3 region: CASSDRQGISYTF. The CDR3 DNA follows: TGTGCCAGCAGCGACCGACAGGGAATAAGCTACACCTTC.

This clonotype was counted at least ten times. The chain links TRBV20-1 to TRBJ1-1, with D possibly being TRBD1 (5 bases). In germline, CDR1 is DFQATT, CDR2 SNEGSKA (reference sequence). The CDR3 loop spans 14 amino acids. The germline V and J ends were trimmed by 4 bases and 1 base, with 13 bases remaining between them. CDR3 region: CSATLDGGNTEAFF. The CDR3 DNA is TGCAGTGCTACCCTGGACGGGGGGAACACTGAAGCTTTCTTT.

This clonotype appeared many times. In DNA, the CDR3 is TGCAGCGTTGACGGAGACAGGGGGACCCAGTACTTC. As protein: CSVDGDRGTQYF. This chain joins TRBV29-1 and TRBJ2-5; 8 positions agree with TRBD1. CDR3 size: 12 residues. The germline gives CDR1 SQVTM, CDR2 ANQGSEA. V shed 3 bases and J 7 bases; nucleotides not matched to a gene: 4.

The chain links TRBV9 to TRBJ2-7; 8 bases map to TRBD1. CDR1 SGDLS and CDR2 YYNGEE come from the germline V gene. This CDR3 is built from 14 residues. V gave up 0 bases and J gave up 5 bases; unmatched junction bases: 4. The CDR3 region is CASSVGPGGDEQYF. CDR3 DNA: TGTGCCAGCAGCGTAGGTCCAGGGGGCGACGAGCAGTACTTC.

This clonotype was detected a few times. This chain uses TRBV14 with TRBJ1-4; TRBD1 matches 7 bases. CDR1 and CDR2 (germline): SGHDN, FVKESK. Trimming cost V 0 bases and J 13 bases; bases outside gene matches: 8. The CDR3 spans 14 residues. Here the CDR3 DNA reads TGTGCCAGCAGCCAAGATCGAGGGGGCGGGCCACTGTTTTTT. The encoded protein is CASSQDRGGGPLFF.

The chain recombines TRBV4-2 with TRBJ1-5, with no clear D. The CDR3 is made up of 14 amino acids. V gave up 0 bases and J gave up 7 bases, with 10 bases separating them. Germline V gene lookup returns CDR1 LGHNA and CDR2 YNFKEQ. CDR3 bases: TGTGCCAGCAGCCAAGAGGAGGCGAGCCAGCCCCAGCATTTT. This translates into CASSQEEASQPQHF.

The chain uses TRBV5-5 and TRBJ2-1; D may be TRBD1 or TRBD2 (5 bases each). The ends were cut back, 5 bases at V and 0 bases at J, with 18 bases in the middle. Germline V gene lookup returns CDR1 SGHKS and CDR2 YYEKEE (reference sequence). The CDR3 is 17 amino acids. The DNA of the CDR3 is TGTGCCAGCAGTCCATTAGGGACCCAACTCTCCTACAATGAGCAGTTCTTC. It codes for CASSPLGTQLSYNEQFF.

This clonotype has just a few counts. The gene calls are TRBV21-1 and TRBJ2-5; the table's D call, TRBD1, was not checked against the DNA. TRBV21-1 is a documented pseudogene. This CDR3 region has 14 residues. In DNA, the CDR3 is TGTGCCAGCAGCAAAGAGAGCCGGGACGGGACCCAGTACTTC. Residues: CASSKESRDGTQYF.

The chain joins TRBV28 to TRBJ2-7, with TRBD1 matching over 9 bases. This CDR3 has 15 amino acids. Germline values: CDR1 MDHEN, CDR2 SYDVKM. The ends lost 3 bases at V and 4 bases at J; junction bases unmatched: 7. This CDR3 reads CASSFPDRGGYEQYF. In nucleotides, the CDR3 is TGTGCCAGCAGTTTCCCGGACAGGGGCGGGTACGAGCAGTACTTC. The full variable domain, completed using reference TRBV28 and TRBJ2-7, is DVKVTQSSRYLVKRTGEKVFLECVQDMDHENMFWYRQDPGLGLRLIYFSYDVKMKEKGDIPEGYSVSREKKERFSLILESASTNQTSMYLCASSFPDRGGYEQYFGPGTRLTVT.

This clonotype appeared a few times. This rearrangement joins TRBV20-1 to TRBJ2-6; D unresolved. Deletions cut 3 bases from V and 0 bases from J, with 6 bases between. Per germline, CDR1 DFQATT and CDR2 SNEGSKA (reference sequence). This CDR3 has 14 residues. The chain's CDR3 is CSASGFSGANVLTF. The CDR3 bases are TGCAGTGCTAGTGGGTTCTCTGGGGCCAACGTCCTGACTTTC.

This clonotype has only a few counts. This chain joins TRBV6-2 or TRBV6-3 and TRBJ2-7; no reliable D call. The germline gives CDR1 MNHEY, CDR2 SVGEGT. This CDR3 is 11 amino acids long. Trimming removed 7 bases at V and 5 bases at J, with 9 bases between. CDR3 region: CASTYRNEQYF. In nucleotides, the CDR3 is TGTGCCAGCACCTATCGTAACGAGCAGTACTTC.

The V call is TRBV6-2 or TRBV6-3, the J call TRBJ2-7; TRBD1 matches at 7 bases. CDR1 and CDR2 (germline): MNHEY, SVGEGT. The CDR3 contains 15 residues. The V gene end was trimmed by 4 bases and the J gene end by 0 bases; junction bases not matched to a gene: 6. Here the CDR3 DNA reads TGTGCCAGCAGTTCCTTCGGACAGGCCTCCTACGAGCAGTACTTC. It encodes CASSSFGQASYEQYF.

This clonotype appeared many times. The chain links TRBV12-3 or TRBV12-4 to TRBJ2-1, with 14 bases matching TRBD2. This CDR3 comprises 15 residues. The trim removed 3 bases at V and 6 bases at J, leaving 1 base unmatched. The CDR3 nucleotides read TGTGCCAGCAGTTTGACTAGCGGGGGGGCCAATGAGCAGTTCTTC. This sequence encodes CASSLTSGGANEQFF.

A few counts support this clonotype. This chain connects TRBV28 to TRBJ2-1, with TRBD1 as a possible D gene (5 bases). The CDR3 has 14 residues. V lost 5 bases to trimming and J lost 4 bases, with 12 bases between them. The germline gives CDR1 MDHEN, CDR2 SYDVKM. The CDR3 sequence: CASSPLDMYNEQFF. CDR3 DNA: TGTGCCAGCAGTCCCCTGGACATGTACAATGAGCAGTTCTTC.

The V call is TRBV12-3 or TRBV12-4, the J call TRBJ1-2; unclear D gene. The CDR3 consists of 14 residues. The ends were cut back, 1 base at V and 3 bases at J, with 9 bases in the middle. CDR3 sequence: CASSLEGWDYGYTF. Written as DNA, the CDR3 is TGTGCCAGCAGTTTAGAGGGATGGGACTATGGCTACACCTTC.

This sequence joins TRBV7-6 and TRBJ1-5; D remains ambiguous. Per germline, CDR1 SGHVS and CDR2 FNYEAQ. Trimming removed 5 bases from V and 1 base from J, with 15 bases in between. The CDR3 loop spans 16 amino acids. The CDR3 DNA reads as TGTGCCAGCAGCCTAGGCCCCCCTTTGAGCAATCAGCCCCAGCATTTT. This codes for CASSLGPPLSNQPQHF. Full variable domain (missing parts from reference TRBV7-6 and TRBJ1-5): GAGVSQSPRYKVTKRGQDVALRCDPISGHVSLYWYRQALGQGPEFLTYFNYEAQQDKSGLPNDRFSAERPEGSISTLTIQRTEQRDSAMYRCASSLGPPLSNQPQHFGDGTRLSIL.

The chain employs TRBV7-8 and TRBJ2-7; D gene unclear. Trimming stripped 1 base from V and 2 bases from J, with 12 bases between. Germline lookup yields CDR1 SGHVS and CDR2 FQNEAQ. The CDR3 contains 15 residues. CDR3 nucleotide sequence: TGTGCCAGCAGCTTAGGGTCGACAACGCCCTACGAGCAGTACTTC. Translation: CASSLGSTTPYEQYF.

This clonotype has a handful of counts. This chain uses TRBV10-3 with TRBJ2-3, with no clear D. This CDR3 comprises 11 residues. Trimming pared 9 bases from V and 4 bases from J, leaving 8 bases between. The germline V gene encodes CDR1 ENHRY and CDR2 SYGVKD. In DNA form, the CDR3 reads TGTGCCATACAAATAGCAGATACGCAGTATTTT. It specifies CAIQIADTQYF.

This rearrangement joins TRBV4-1 to TRBJ2-3; 7 bases line up with TRBD2. V gave up 2 bases and J gave up 0 bases; unmatched junction bases: 8. The CDR3 is made up of 17 amino acids. Looked up from germline, CDR1 is MGHRA and CDR2 is YSYEKL. The CDR3 bases are TGCGCCAGCAGCCAATTCGAGCGGGGTCTAAGCACAGATACGCAGTATTTT. Translating gives CASSQFERGLSTDTQYF.

The gene calls are TRBV10-3 and TRBJ2-2, with D possibly called TRBD1 or TRBD2 (5 bases each). The length of the CDR3 is 16 residues. Germline CDR1 and CDR2: ENHRY and SYGVKD. V was pared by 0 bases and J by 0 bases, with 8 bases between. In DNA, the CDR3 is TGTGCCATCAGTGAGTCGGGGGTTCCGAACACCGGGGAGCTGTTTTTT. Amino acid sequence: CAISESGVPNTGELFF.

The genes are TRBV18 and TRBJ2-1; 7 bases fit TRBD1. Per germline, CDR1 KGHSH and CDR2 LQKENI. This CDR3 is built from 15 residues. With V trimmed by 5 bases and J by 7 bases, 11 bases remained unmatched. CDR3 in DNA: TGTGCCAGCTCAATTTCCCAGGGGGTAAATAATGAGCAGTTCTTC. It translates to CASSISQGVNNEQFF.

The V gene is TRBV28, the J gene TRBJ2-1; 8 positions agree with TRBD2. CDR3 length: 16 amino acids. The V segment lost 6 bases and the J segment 9 bases; nucleotides outside the gene matches: 16. Germline loops: CDR1 MDHEN, CDR2 SYDVKM. CDR3 sequence (DNA): TGTGCCAGCAGACCTCAACTAGCGGCCCTTTGGGGTGAGCAGTTCTTC. It codes for CASRPQLAALWGEQFF.